This is a list of T cell receptor beta chains from one sample in a study of T cell changes during pregnancy in multiple sclerosis. Measured with immunoSEQ multiplex PCR; TCRdb has only the in-frame clones, and not every one. Altogether 40,000 to 50,000 clones are present, approximately 90% being singletons, with the ten largest covering more than 0.6%. Sequenced here: CD4+ T cells from peripheral blood mononuclear cells, sampled in the first trimester of pregnancy. Receptors were obtained from a female donor with multiple sclerosis, enrolled in a pregnancy study. Each CDR3 is given with its conserved first and last residue. D genes are given only for firm matches. Size is stated for part of the rows, as once, few or many counts, or as a class when the clone is expanded.

d_gene,abundance,j_gene,v_gene,CDR3nt,CDR3aa
TRBD2,NA,TRBJ2-1,TRBV5-1,TGCGCCAGCAGCTTGGCGGGGGGTGAGCAGTTCTTC,CASSLAGGEQFF
TRBD1,once,TRBJ2-3,TRBV30,TGTGCCTGGAGTGACAGGGGACGCACAGATACGCAGTATTTT,CAWSDRGRTDTQYF
NA,NA,TRBJ1-5,TRBV15,TGTGCCACCAGCAGAGGCAGGAATCAGCCCCAGCATTTT,CATSRGRNQPQHF
TRBD1,NA,TRBJ1-2,TRBV29-1,TGCAGCGGAGGAGAGACAGGGACCTATGGCTACACCTTC,CSGGETGTYGYTF
NA,NA,TRBJ2-1,TRBV4-2,TGTGCCAGCAGCCAAGACAGGAACAATGAGCAGTTCTTC,CASSQDRNNEQFF
TRBD2,NA,TRBJ2-7,TRBV5-8,TGTGCCAGCAGCCGGCCCCAACCCTATAGCGGGAGTTACTACGAGCAGTACTTC,CASSRPQPYSGSYYEQYF
TRBD2,NA,TRBJ2-1,TRBV7-2,TGTGCCAGCAGCTTAGAGGGCACTAGCGGGCGATTTTACAATGAGCAGTTCTTC,CASSLEGTSGRFYNEQFF
NA,NA,TRBJ2-2,TRBV5-1,TGCGCCAGCAGCTTGACAGGAGATACGAACACCGGGGAGCTGTTTTTT,CASSLTGDTNTGELFF
TRBD1,NA,TRBJ2-1,TRBV5-7,TGTGCCAGCGATACCGGGACAGGGGGTCACAATGAGCAGTTCTTC,CASDTGTGGHNEQFF
TRBD1,NA,TRBJ1-5,TRBV27,TGTGCCAGCAGTCCACGGACAGGGAATCAGCCCCAGCATTTT,CASSPRTGNQPQHF
NA,few,TRBJ1-1,TRBV29-1,TGCAGCGTTGAAGAGTTAGGAAGGGGTACTGAAGCTTTCTTT,CSVEELGRGTEAFF
NA,NA,TRBJ2-3,TRBV12-5,TGTGCTAGTGGTTTGGTCTCTCGCTGGGACTCCTATAGAAAAACAGATACGCAGTATTTT,CASGLVSRWDSYRKTDTQYF
NA,NA,TRBJ1-1,TRBV6-1,TGTGCCACCTTACCTCGAGGGACAAACACTGAAGCTTTCTTT,CATLPRGTNTEAFF
NA,NA,TRBJ2-2,TRBV7-3,TGTGCCAGCAGCTTGGGAGTCAACACCGGGGAGCTGTTTTTT,CASSLGVNTGELFF
NA,NA,TRBJ2-4,TRBV27,TGTGCCACCGAGGGACTCAAAAACATTCAGTACTTC,CATEGLKNIQYF
TRBD1,NA,TRBJ1-2,TRBV11-3,TGTGCCATCGGGACAGGGGTGGGGTACACCTTC,CAIGTGVGYTF
TRBD1,NA,TRBJ2-7,TRBV27,TGTGCCAGCAGTCGACAGACAGGGTACGAGCAGTACTTC,CASSRQTGYEQYF
NA,NA,TRBJ2-7,TRBV2,TGTGCCAGCAGTGGCGGGACGATTAGCTCCTACGAGCAGTACTTC,CASSGGTISSYEQYF
TRBD1,once,TRBJ1-2,TRBV7-8,TGTGCCAGCAGCCCCGGGACAGCCATCTATGGCTACACCTTC,CASSPGTAIYGYTF
TRBD2,few,TRBJ2-1,TRBV4-1,TGCGCCAGCAGCCAAGCCCCGGGACTAGCGGGATCAAGCTCCTACAATGAGCAGTTCTTC,CASSQAPGLAGSSSYNEQFF
NA,medium-sized,TRBJ1-1,TRBV7-8,TGTGCCAGCAGCTTCGCGGATGTCACTGAAGCTTTCTTT,CASSFADVTEAFF
NA,NA,TRBJ2-3,TRBV28,TGTGCCAGCAGAAAGCGGGCGACGACAGATACGCAGTATTTT,CASRKRATTDTQYF
NA,NA,TRBJ2-1,TRBV6-1,TGTGCCAGCAGTGAACGGGGCAGGGGCAATGAGCAGTTCTTC,CASSERGRGNEQFF
TRBD1,once,TRBJ2-2,TRBV27,TGTGCCAGCAGTTTAGAAGGGACAGGGGGGACCGGGGAGCTGTTTTTT,CASSLEGTGGTGELFF
NA,NA,TRBJ2-7,TRBV7-9,TGTGCCAGCAGCTTACGTCAGGGATACGAGCAGTACTTC,CASSLRQGYEQYF
NA,NA,TRBJ2-3,TRBV2,TGTGCCAGCAGTGTTGGTGAAGGCAGGGGCACAGATACGCAGTATTTT,CASSVGEGRGTDTQYF
TRBD1,NA,TRBJ2-3,TRBV18,TGTGCCAGCTCCTCCAGGACAGGGGGCACCGATACGCAGTATTTT,CASSSRTGGTDTQYF
NA,NA,TRBJ2-7,TRBV15,TGTGCCACCAGCGACCACAGGGTAGGGGAGCAGTACTTC,CATSDHRVGEQYF
NA,NA,TRBJ1-6,TRBV6-1,TGTGCCAGCAGTGTCGTTACCTATAATTCACCCCTCCACTTT,CASSVVTYNSPLHF
NA,NA,TRBJ1-5,TRBV4-2,TGTGCCAGCAGCCAGACAGATAATTACAATCAGCCCCAGCATTTT,CASSQTDNYNQPQHF
TRBD1,NA,TRBJ2-7,TRBV6-5,TGTGCCAGCAGTTACTCGAATAGGGGGCACTACGAGCAGTACTTC,CASSYSNRGHYEQYF
NA,NA,TRBJ1-1,TRBV5-1,TGCGCCAGCAGCTCAGGCGGGGTTTCCTTTAACACTGAAGCTTTCTTT,CASSSGGVSFNTEAFF
TRBD1,NA,TRBJ2-7,TRBV5-5,TGTGCCAGCACTACAGGGGGTCAGGTCGAGCAGTACTTC,CASTTGGQVEQYF
NA,NA,TRBJ1-1,TRBV19,TGTGCCAGTAAGCTCTCGGGGGGCACTGAAGCTTTCTTT,CASKLSGGTEAFF
TRBD1,NA,TRBJ1-2,TRBV28,TGTGCCAGCAGCGTAGACAGGGACTATGGCTACACCTTC,CASSVDRDYGYTF
NA,NA,TRBJ1-1,TRBV5-5,TGTGCCAGCAGCTTGGTCGGGGGGATGAACACTGAAGCTTTCTTT,CASSLVGGMNTEAFF
NA,NA,TRBJ2-7,TRBV13,TGTGCCAGCAGTCTCAAGGTCCGCAGGCAAACCTACGAGCAGTACTTC,CASSLKVRRQTYEQYF
TRBD2,NA,TRBJ2-1,TRBV6-6,TGTGCCAGCAGCCCGACTAGCAGCTACAATGAGCAGTTCTTC,CASSPTSSYNEQFF
TRBD2,NA,TRBJ2-7,TRBV27,TGTGCCAGCAGGAGGCACCGTAGCGGGATAGTCTCCTACGAGCAGTACTTC,CASRRHRSGIVSYEQYF
TRBD2,NA,TRBJ2-1,TRBV15,TGTGCCACCCGGGCGGGGGGAGGCAGTCGTGAGCAGTTCTTC,CATRAGGGSREQFF
TRBD1,NA,TRBJ2-3,TRBV19,TGTGCCAGTAGTATTCCAGGGGGCGTTGGCGATACGCAGTATTTT,CASSIPGGVGDTQYF
NA,NA,TRBJ2-7,TRBV30,TGTGCCTGGACTAGGGGTGGGTACGAGCAGTACTTC,CAWTRGGYEQYF
TRBD1,NA,TRBJ1-1,TRBV7-9,TGTGCCAGCAGCTCTCGGACAGGGGCGAACACTGAAGCTTTCTTT,CASSSRTGANTEAFF
TRBD2,NA,TRBJ2-7,TRBV5-8,TGTGCCAGCAGCTTGTGGGGGGTTAGCGGGAACCACGAGCAGTACTTC,CASSLWGVSGNHEQYF
NA,NA,TRBJ2-4,TRBV7-9,TGTGCCAGCAGCCCGTCAGAAAACATTCAGTACTTC,CASSPSENIQYF
TRBD2,NA,TRBJ2-3,TRBV5-4,TGTGCCAGCACCTCCGGGACACGACTAGCGGGAGGGATCGATACGCAGTATTTT,CASTSGTRLAGGIDTQYF
TRBD1,NA,TRBJ2-2,TRBV11-3,TGTGCCAGCAGCTACACGGGACAGTACACCGGGGAGCTGTTTTTT,CASSYTGQYTGELFF
TRBD2,NA,TRBJ2-1,TRBV7-2,TGTGCCAGCAGCCTCGGGGGAGCGGGAGGTAATGAGCAGTTCTTC,CASSLGGAGGNEQFF
NA,few,TRBJ1-5,TRBV6-1,TGTGCCAGCAGTGACGAGGGCTGGCAGCCCCAGCATTTT,CASSDEGWQPQHF
NA,NA,TRBJ2-5,TRBV25-1,TGTGCCACCCGGGGGGCACAAGAGACCCAGTACTTC,CATRGAQETQYF
NA,NA,TRBJ1-5,TRBV5-6,TGTGCCAGCAGCTTTTCGGGGTTGAGCAATCAGCCCCAGCATTTT,CASSFSGLSNQPQHF
TRBD2,NA,TRBJ2-7,TRBV10-3,TGTGCCATCAGTGAGTCGTCTAGCGGCTACGAGCAGTACTTC,CAISESSSGYEQYF
TRBD1,NA,TRBJ1-2,TRBV6-8,TGTGCCAGCAGCGGCCGGGACAGATGGTATGGCTACACCTTC,CASSGRDRWYGYTF
TRBD1,NA,TRBJ1-5,TRBV28,TGTGCCAGCGAATACGGGACAGGCGTCCAGCCCCAGCATTTT,CASEYGTGVQPQHF
NA,NA,TRBJ1-3,TRBV18,TGTGCCAGCTCACCGACACCAGACTCTGGAAACACCATATATTTT,CASSPTPDSGNTIYF